This T cell receptor (beta chain) derives from a study of blood T cell repertoires in COVID-19. About the research overall: Spain, Italy and the United States supplied samples that represented acute and convalescent COVID-19. Sample material is recorded as cDNA or gDNA derived from T cells, B-cell-depleted T cells, or PBMCs.

Germline CDR1 reads MNHEY; CDR2 reads SVGAGI. V trimming: 7 bases; J trimming: 1 base; junction bases outside the gene matches: 5. There are 15 residues in the CDR3. Per the original methods: Reference gene primer amplification gave nucleated cell count estimates. Profiled with immunoSEQ multiplex PCR; TCRdb holds only in-frame clones, not every one. That table gives V, J and clone size, and the DNA gave D and trimming. The sample lists around 100,000 clones, about 88% occurring once. The sequenced sample was peripheral blood. The TCR comes from a man aged 35 to 55 with acute or convalescent COVID-19. This chain uses TRBV6-5 with TRBJ2-7, with 12 nucleotides matching TRBD2. CDR3 sequence reads: CASTDGLAGSYEQYF. For the CDR3, the DNA is TGTGCCAGCACCGACGGACTAGCGGGGTCCTACGAGCAGTACTTC.